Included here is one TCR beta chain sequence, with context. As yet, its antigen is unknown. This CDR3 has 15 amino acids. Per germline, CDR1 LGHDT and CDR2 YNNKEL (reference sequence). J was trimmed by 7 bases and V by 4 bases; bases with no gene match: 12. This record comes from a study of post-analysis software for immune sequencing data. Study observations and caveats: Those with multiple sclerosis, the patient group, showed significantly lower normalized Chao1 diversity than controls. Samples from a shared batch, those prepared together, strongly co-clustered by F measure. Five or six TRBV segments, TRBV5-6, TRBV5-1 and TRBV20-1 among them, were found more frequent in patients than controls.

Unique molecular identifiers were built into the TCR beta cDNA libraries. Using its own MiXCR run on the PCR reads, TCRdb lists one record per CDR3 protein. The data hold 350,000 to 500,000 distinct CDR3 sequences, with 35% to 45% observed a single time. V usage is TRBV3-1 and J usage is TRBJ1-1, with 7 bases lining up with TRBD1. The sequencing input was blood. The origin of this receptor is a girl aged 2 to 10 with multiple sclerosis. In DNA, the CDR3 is TGTGCCAGCAGCCCACACCACCAGGGGGAAATTGAAGCTTTCTTT. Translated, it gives CASSPHHQGEIEAFF.